The table lists the clone carrying this TCR beta chain with a few counts. What it binds is unknown. Clones were read by immunoSEQ multiplex PCR, and TCRdb kept only the in-frame ones, dropping some. The sample has a few hundred thousand clones, about 65% seen once. The data originate from a study of shared clonotypes between healthy human individuals. General observations from the study: Naive CD4 clonotype sharing across a handful of donors was around 5%.

V was cut by 3 bases and J by 1 base, with 18 bases left in between. The CDR3 spans 17 residues. Germline CDR1 reads MDHEN; CDR2 reads SYDVKM. The receptor comes from a man between 25 and 39 years old in good health. Sample: memory CD4+ T cells sorted from blood. This sample's subset: CD45RA-negative fraction. This rearrangement joins TRBV28 to TRBJ2-5; tentatively, D is TRBD1 (6 bases). The CDR3 region is CASSFVPRGRLQETQYF. The CDR3 DNA reads TGTGCCAGCAGTTTCGTCCCCAGGGGACGGCTCCAAGAGACCCAGTACTTC.